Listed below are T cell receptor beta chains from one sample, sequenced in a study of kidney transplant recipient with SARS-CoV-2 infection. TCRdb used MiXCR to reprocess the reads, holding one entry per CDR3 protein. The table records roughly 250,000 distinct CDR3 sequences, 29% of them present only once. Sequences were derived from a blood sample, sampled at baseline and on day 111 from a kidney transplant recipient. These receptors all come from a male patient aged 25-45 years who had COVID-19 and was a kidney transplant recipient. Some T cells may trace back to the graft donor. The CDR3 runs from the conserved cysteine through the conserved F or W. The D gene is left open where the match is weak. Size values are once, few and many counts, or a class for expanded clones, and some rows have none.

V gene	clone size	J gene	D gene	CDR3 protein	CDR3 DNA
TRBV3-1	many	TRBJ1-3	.	CASSQGSSGNTIYF	TGTGCCAGCAGCCAAGGGAGCTCTGGAAACACCATATATTTT
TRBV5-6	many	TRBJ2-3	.	CASSPSGSRADTQYF	TGTGCCAGCAGTCCTTCGGGGAGCAGGGCAGATACGCAGTATTTT
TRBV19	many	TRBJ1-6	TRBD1	CASSMSRNRDRGNSPLHF	TGTGCCAGTAGTATGAGTCGAAACCGGGACAGGGGTAATTCACCCCTCCACTTT
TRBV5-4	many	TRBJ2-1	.	CASSLAGVYEQFF	TGTGCCAGCAGCTTGGCGGGGGTGTATGAGCAGTTCTTC
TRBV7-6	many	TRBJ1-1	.	CASSLGDGETFF	TGTGCCAGCAGCTTAGGGGACGGGGAGACTTTCTTT
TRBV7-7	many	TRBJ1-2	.	CASSPRRKCRKTYGYTF	TGTGCCAGCAGCCCGCGACGTAAGTGCCGAAAGACCTATGGCTACACCTTC
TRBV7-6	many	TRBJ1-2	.	CASSTWYESRKTYGYTF	TGTGCCAGCAGCACGTGGTATGAATCTCGAAAGACCTATGGCTACACCTTC
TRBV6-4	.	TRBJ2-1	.	CASSERGSSCNEQFF	TGTGCCAGCAGTGAACGGGGGAGCTCCTGCAATGAGCAGTTCTTC
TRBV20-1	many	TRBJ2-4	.	CSATRLSLAKNIQYF	TGCAGTGCTACTCGACTATCCTTAGCCAAAAACATTCAGTACTTC
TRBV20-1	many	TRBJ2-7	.	CSARGETDYEQYF	TGCAGTGCAAGAGGGGAGACAGATTACGAGCAGTACTTC
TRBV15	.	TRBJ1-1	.	CATGREFVGTEAFF	TGTGCCACCGGCAGAGAATTCGTCGGGACAGAAGCTTTCTTT
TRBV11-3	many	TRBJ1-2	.	CASSIVFDLGKTYGYTF	TGTGCCAGCAGCATAGTATTCGATCTCGGAAAGACCTATGGCTACACCTTC
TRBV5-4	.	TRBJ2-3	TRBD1	CASSADRAVNTQYF	TGTGCCAGCAGCGCGGACAGGGCGGTAAATACGCAGTATTTT
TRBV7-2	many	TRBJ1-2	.	CASSVCARDGKTYGYTF	TGTGCCAGCAGCGTCTGTGCCAGAGACGGAAAGACCTATGGCTACACCTTC
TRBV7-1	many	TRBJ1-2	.	CASSQCFHEGKTYGYTF	TGTGCCAGCAGCCAATGCTTTCACGAGGGAAAGACCTATGGCTACACCTTC
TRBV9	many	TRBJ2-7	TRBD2	CASSPRASGRAEEQYF	TGTGCCAGCAGCCCCAGGGCCAGCGGGAGGGCGGAAGAGCAGTACTTC
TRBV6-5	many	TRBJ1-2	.	CASSYGVPGRYGYTF	TGTGCCAGCAGTTACGGGGTTCCAGGACGCTATGGCTACACCTTC
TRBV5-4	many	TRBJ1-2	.	CASSLAGSDGYTF	TGTGCCAGCAGCTTGGCCGGGTCCGACGGCTACACCTTC
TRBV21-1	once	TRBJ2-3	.	CASRTSIATVMQDTRYF	TGTGCCAGCAGAACGTCGATAGCTACAGTCATGCAGGATACGCGGTATTTT
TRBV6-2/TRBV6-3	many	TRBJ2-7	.	CASGRGPPYEQYF	TGTGCCAGCGGGAGGGGGCCCCCCTACGAGCAGTACTTC
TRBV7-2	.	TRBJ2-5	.	CASSSDPSGTQYF	TGTGCCAGCAGCTCCGACCCCTCCGGGACCCAGTACTTC
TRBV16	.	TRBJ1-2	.	CASSYPWVIRKTYGYTF	TGTGCCAGCAGCTATCCTTGGGTCATTAGAAAGACCTATGGCTACACCTTC
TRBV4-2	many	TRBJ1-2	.	CASSRREGYTYGYTF	TGTGCCAGCAGCCGGAGGGAGGGATACACCTATGGCTACACCTTC
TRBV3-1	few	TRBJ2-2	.	CASSGGPPISGLTGELFF	TGTGCCAGCAGCGGTGGTCCTCCCATTTCAGGCTTGACCGGGGAGCTGTTTTTT
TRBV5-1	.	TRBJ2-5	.	CASSSPTVQETQYF	TGCGCCAGCAGCTCACCGACAGTACAAGAGACCCAGTACTTC
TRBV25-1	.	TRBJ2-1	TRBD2	CASSDKLAGEVNEQFF	TGTGCCAGCAGTGATAAACTAGCGGGAGAGGTTAATGAGCAGTTCTTC
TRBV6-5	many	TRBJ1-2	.	CASSLEEECRKTYGYTF	TGTGCCAGCAGTCTTGAGGAGGAATGTAGAAAGACCTATGGCTACACCTTC
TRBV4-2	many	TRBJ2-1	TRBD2	CASSPIWGEGEGYNEQFF	TGTGCCAGCAGCCCTATTTGGGGGGAGGGCGAAGGGTACAATGAGCAGTTCTTC
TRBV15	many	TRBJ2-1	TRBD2	CATTAGGSSYNEQFF	TGTGCCACTACCGCTGGCGGGAGCTCCTACAATGAGCAGTTCTTC
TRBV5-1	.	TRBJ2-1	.	CASSFPGLSSYNEQSF	TGCGCCAGCAGCTTTCCCGGGCTAAGCTCCTACAATGAGCAGTCCTTC
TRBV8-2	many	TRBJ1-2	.	CGSYVVDSRKTYGYTF	TGTGGCAGTTACGTCGTTGATAGCCGAAAGACCTATGGCTACACCTTC
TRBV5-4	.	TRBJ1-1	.	CASGPSRESTEAFF	TGTGCCAGCGGCCCCTCAAGGGAGAGCACTGAAGCTTTCTTT
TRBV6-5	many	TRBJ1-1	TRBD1	CASSIQGVTEAFF	TGTGCCAGCAGCATACAGGGGGTCACTGAAGCTTTCTTT
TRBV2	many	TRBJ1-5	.	CASSEGGASGQPQHF	TGTGCCAGCAGTGAAGGGGGGGCCTCGGGTCAGCCCCAGCATTTT
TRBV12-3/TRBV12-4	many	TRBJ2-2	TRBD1	CASRTGIRYGELFF	TGTGCCAGCCGGACAGGGATCCGTTACGGGGAGCTGTTTTTT
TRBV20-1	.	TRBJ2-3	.	CSARDWEDYSTDTQYF	TGCAGTGCTAGAGATTGGGAGGACTACAGCACAGATACGCAGTATTTT
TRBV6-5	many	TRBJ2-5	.	CASTQTRRETQYF	TGTGCCAGCACCCAGACCCGACGAGAGACCCAGTACTTC
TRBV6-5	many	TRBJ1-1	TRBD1	CASTRDRGRNTEAFF	TGTGCCAGCACCCGGGACAGGGGGCGAAACACTGAAGCTTTCTTT
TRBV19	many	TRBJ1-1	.	CASRLGASSEAFF	TGTGCCAGTAGGCTAGGGGCTTCGTCTGAAGCTTTCTTT
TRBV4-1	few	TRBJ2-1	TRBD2	CASGRQRGGGGNEQFF	TGCGCCAGCGGGAGGCAGAGGGGCGGGGGAGGCAATGAGCAGTTCTTC
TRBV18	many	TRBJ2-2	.	CASSPLRRPFANTGELFF	TGTGCCAGCTCACCACTTCGACGCCCGTTCGCGAACACCGGGGAGCTGTTTTTT
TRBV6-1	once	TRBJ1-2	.	CASSLRFSMRKTYGYAF	TGTGCCAGCAGTCTTAGGTTCTCTATGCGAAAGACCTATGGCTACGCCTTC
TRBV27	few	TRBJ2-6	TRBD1	CASSLSPRDRGSWGANVLTF	TGTGCCAGCAGTTTATCCCCTAGGGACAGGGGGTCATGGGGGGCCAACGTCCTGACTTTC
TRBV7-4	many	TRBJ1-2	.	CASSRASSARKTYGYTF	TGTGCCAGCAGCCGAGCTTCTTCAGCTCGAAAGACCTATGGCTACACCTTC
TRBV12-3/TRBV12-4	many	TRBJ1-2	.	CASSWRGTAGKTYGYTF	TGTGCCAGCAGTTGGCGAGGCACAGCAGGAAAGACCTATGGCTACACCTTC
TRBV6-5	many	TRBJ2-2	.	CASTGDTGELFF	TGTGCCAGCACGGGGGACACCGGGGAGCTGTTTTTT
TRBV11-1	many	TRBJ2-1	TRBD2	CASSPGRGRKRTSGRNCEQFF	TGTGCCAGCAGCCCAGGCAGGGGGCGGAAACGGACTAGCGGGAGGAATTGTGAGCAGTTCTTC
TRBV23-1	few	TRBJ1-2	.	CASSQSRGRYGYTF	TGCGCCAGCAGTCAATCCCGGGGGCGGTATGGCTACACCTTC
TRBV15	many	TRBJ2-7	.	CATSRGGATREQYF	TGTGCCACCAGCAGAGGGGGGGCGACCCGCGAGCAGTACTTC
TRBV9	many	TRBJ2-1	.	CASSVSYEQFF	TGTGCCAGCAGCGTTAGCTATGAGCAGTTCTTC